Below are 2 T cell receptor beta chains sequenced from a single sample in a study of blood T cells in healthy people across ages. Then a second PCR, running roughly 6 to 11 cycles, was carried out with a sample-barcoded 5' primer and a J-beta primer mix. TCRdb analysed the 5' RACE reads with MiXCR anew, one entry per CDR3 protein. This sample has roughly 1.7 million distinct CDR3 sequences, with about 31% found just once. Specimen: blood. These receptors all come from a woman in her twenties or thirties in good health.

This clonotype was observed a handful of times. CDR3 amino acids: CASSLTGALTNYGYTF. CDR3 coding DNA: TGTGCCAGCAGCTTGACAGGGGCCCTTACTAACTATGGCTACACCTTC. The rearrangement uses TRBV5-6 and TRBJ1-2, with 7 bases matching TRBD1. This CDR3 comprises 16 residues. Unmatched junction bases numbered 6, after V lost 1 base and J lost 0 bases. CDR1 SGHDT and CDR2 YYEEEE come from the germline V gene.

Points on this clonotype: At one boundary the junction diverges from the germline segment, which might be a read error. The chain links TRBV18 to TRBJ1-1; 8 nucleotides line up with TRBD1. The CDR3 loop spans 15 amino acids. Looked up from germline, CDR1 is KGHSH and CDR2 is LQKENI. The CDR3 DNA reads TGTGCCAGCTCTTCCAGACAGGGGAAGAACACTGAAGCCTTCTTT. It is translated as CASSSRQGKNTEAFF.